The 21 T cell receptor beta chains given below trace back to one sample, sequenced in a study of T-cell reconstitution after alpha-beta-depleted transplantation in children. Preparing the TCRbeta library involved the use of unique molecular identifiers. Via MiXCR, TCRdb re-called the PCR reads, giving one row per CDR3 protein. The sample lists 750,000 to 950,000 distinct CDR3 sequences, roughly 15% occurring once. The specimen comprised PBMCs, mostly from graft donor cells, sampled 360 days after TCRalphabeta/CD19-depleted stem cell transplant. These TCRs come from a male patient aged 10 to 17 who had a stem cell transplant for acute lymphoblastic leukemia, so the T cells may come from the graft donor.

This clonotype was detected a few times. The chain joins TRBV2 to TRBJ2-7; tentative D call: TRBD1 (6 bases). V was clipped by 1 base and J by 1 base, with 14 bases between them. Germline assignment: CDR1 SNHLY and CDR2 FYNNEI. This CDR3 region has 16 residues. CDR3 sequence (DNA): TGTGCCAGCAGTGAAGTGTGGGACATGGGATCCTACGAGCAGTACTTC. Protein sequence: CASSEVWDMGSYEQYF.

This clonotype was detected only a few times. The chain employs TRBV5-1 and TRBJ2-1; D perhaps matches TRBD2 (5 bases). Deletions cut 6 bases from V and 6 bases from J, with 10 bases between. This CDR3 is 12 amino acids long. Per germline, CDR1 SGHRS and CDR2 YFSETQ. For the CDR3, the DNA is TGCGCCAGCACCCCGGACTTCAATGAGCAGTTCTTC. Translated: CASTPDFNEQFF.

This clonotype came up many times. The chain carries TRBV11-2 and TRBJ2-1; 8 bases map to TRBD1. CDR3 length equals 15 residues. Germline loops: CDR1 SGHAT, CDR2 FQNNGV. J gave up 4 bases and V 10 bases, and 12 bases lay outside the gene matches. The CDR3 spells CATEPPGQVYNEQFF. CDR3 nucleotide sequence: TGTGCCACCGAGCCTCCGGGACAGGTTTACAATGAGCAGTTCTTC.

The rearrangement joins TRBV6-2 or TRBV6-3 to TRBJ2-1, with D uncertain. This CDR3 region has 14 residues. V was clipped by 5 bases and J by 4 bases, with 12 bases between them. Per the germline V gene, CDR1 is MNHEY and CDR2 is SVGEGT. As DNA, the CDR3 is TGTGCCAGCAGTCTGCAAGAAGGGTACAATGAGCAGTTCTTC. It translates to CASSLQEGYNEQFF.

Here the CDR3 reads CASSLTPGVAYNEQFF. The CDR3 DNA reads TGTGCCAGCAGCCTCACACCAGGGGTAGCCTACAATGAGCAGTTCTTC. J is TRBJ2-1 and V is TRBV7-3; possibly TRBD1 for D (6 bases). CDR3 length: 16 residues. Germline CDR1 and CDR2: SGHTA and FQGTGA. V was shortened by 5 bases and J by 2 bases, with 16 bases between the two germline ends.

This rearrangement joins TRBV25-1 to TRBJ2-1; TRBD2 agrees at 7 bases. With V trimmed by 6 bases and J by 5 bases, 10 bases remained unmatched. The CDR3 loop spans 15 amino acids. The V gene's germline CDR1 is MGHDK and CDR2 SYGVNS. The CDR3 here is CASSASGTKDNEQFF. The CDR3 bases are TGTGCCAGCAGCGCCTCCGGGACTAAAGACAATGAGCAGTTCTTC.

In this sample, this clonotype turned up a few times. The chain uses TRBV11-1 and TRBJ1-1, with D unresolved. V lost 3 bases and J 4 bases, leaving 12 bases between the germline ends. Germline CDR1 SGHAT, CDR2 FQDESV (reference sequence). The CDR3 covers 14 residues. The CDR3 region is CASSFTRTGTEAFF. CDR3 coding DNA: TGTGCCAGCAGCTTTACCCGGACTGGCACTGAAGCTTTCTTT.

The J gene is TRBJ2-2, the V gene TRBV7-7, with 7 bases that match TRBD2. The trim removed 4 bases at V and 2 bases at J, leaving 7 bases unmatched. There are 16 residues in the CDR3. Germline V CDR1 and CDR2: SSHAT, FNYEAQ (reference sequence). DNA for the CDR3: TGTGCCAGCAGCTCCCAGCGGGAAATTAACACCGGGGAGCTGTTTTTT. As protein: CASSSQREINTGELFF.

CDR3 nucleotides: TGTGCCAGCAGCCTAGGGACAGGGTGGTCCTACGAGCAGTACTTC. Its translation: CASSLGTGWSYEQYF. The chain carries TRBV5-6 and TRBJ2-7, with 9 bases that match TRBD1. This CDR3 is 15 amino acids long. The junction had 6 bases not matched to a gene; V was cut back by 4 bases and J by 1 base. The germline CDR1 and CDR2 sequences are SGHDT and YYEEEE.

The rearrangement links TRBV5-1 to TRBJ2-7; D possibly matches TRBD1 or TRBD2 (5 bases each). Germline CDR1 and CDR2: SGHRS and YFSETQ. V gave up 0 bases and J gave up 4 bases, with 14 bases separating them. This CDR3 region has 15 residues. The CDR3 loop reads CASSLVSDSRYEQYF. The CDR3 DNA is TGCGCCAGCAGCTTGGTTAGCGACAGTAGGTACGAGCAGTACTTC.

The chain recombines TRBV12-3 or TRBV12-4 with TRBJ1-5; TRBD1 might be the D (6 bases). Trimming removed 6 bases from V and 2 bases from J, with 11 bases in between. The CDR3 has 14 amino acids. The CDR3 DNA follows: TGTGCCAGCAGACCTCAGGGGCGCAATCAGCCCCAGCATTTT. Translation: CASRPQGRNQPQHF.

The gene calls are TRBV7-8 and TRBJ2-7; 12 bases fit TRBD2. The ends lost 4 bases at V and 5 bases at J; junction bases unmatched: 12. The CDR3 sequence is 17 residues long. Germline V gene lookup returns CDR1 SGHVS and CDR2 FQNEAQ. The CDR3 here is CASSSHVLAGGLDEQYF. The DNA for the CDR3 is TGTGCCAGCAGCTCCCACGTACTAGCGGGAGGTCTCGACGAGCAGTACTTC.

CDR3 in amino acids: CASSLGTVQHF. The CDR3 region has the DNA TGTGCCAGCTCACTAGGGACCGTTCAGCATTTT. The chain employs TRBV18 and TRBJ1-5, with D maybe TRBD1 (5 bases). Trimming pared 4 bases from V and 13 bases from J, leaving 11 bases between. Germline V CDR1 and CDR2: KGHSH, LQKENI. This CDR3 is built from 11 residues.

Only a few counts were recorded for this clonotype. The chain links TRBV9 to TRBJ2-3; TRBD1 or TRBD2 may be the D gene (5 bases each). CDR1 SGDLS and CDR2 YYNGEE come from the germline V gene. V was trimmed by 6 bases and J by 0 bases, leaving 11 bases between them. This CDR3 has 14 amino acids. The DNA for the CDR3 is TGTGCCAGCAACGGGGCAGGAAGCACAGATACGCAGTATTTT. It yields the protein CASNGAGSTDTQYF.

The genes are TRBV7-9 and TRBJ1-2; D is perhaps TRBD1 (5 bases). The CDR3 loop spans 12 amino acids. Deletions cut 3 bases from V and 8 bases from J, with 10 bases between. Per germline, CDR1 SEHNR and CDR2 FQNEAQ (reference sequence). The CDR3 spells CASSFDREGYTF. The DNA of the CDR3 is TGTGCCAGCAGCTTCGACAGAGAGGGCTACACCTTC.

CDR3 sequence reads: CASSPPGQATYGYTF. The CDR3 nucleotides read TGTGCCAGCTCACCACCGGGACAGGCAACTTATGGCTACACCTTC. The rearrangement links TRBV18 to TRBJ1-2; 8 bases are shared with TRBD1. The V and J ends lost 0 bases and 5 bases, in that order; junction bases with no gene match: 5. The V gene's germline CDR1 is KGHSH and CDR2 LQKENI. CDR3 length equals 15 residues. Supplemented by reference TRBV18 and TRBJ1-2, the full variable domain reads NAGVMQNPRHLVRRRGQEARLRCSPMKGHSHVYWYRQLPEEGLKFMVYLQKENIIDESGMPKERFSAEFPKEGPSILRIQQVVRGDSAAYFCASSPPGQATYGYTFGSGTRLTVV.

This chain uses TRBV3-1 with TRBJ2-1; 8 bases are shared with TRBD2. This CDR3 is 17 amino acids long. Germline V lookup: CDR1 LGHDT, CDR2 YNNKEL (reference sequence). J gave up 9 bases and V 0 bases, and 13 bases lay outside the gene matches. The CDR3 bases are TGTGCCAGCAGCCAAGATCGCCTAGCGGGTAGAGTTGGTGAGCAGTTCTTC. Protein: CASSQDRLAGRVGEQFF.

This clonotype was picked up a small number of times. CDR3 region: CASSQPLAGGPKKTQYF. CDR3 nucleotide sequence: TGCGCCAGCAGCCAACCCTTAGCGGGAGGGCCAAAAAAGACCCAGTACTTC. The chain employs TRBV4-1 and TRBJ2-5; 11 bases match TRBD2. V lost 2 bases and J lost 6; bases outside the gene matches: 11. CDR3 length: 17 residues. Per the germline V gene, CDR1 is MGHRA and CDR2 is YSYEKL.

V gene TRBV10-3 combines with J gene TRBJ2-7; D remains ambiguous. From germline, CDR1 is ENHRY and CDR2 SYGVKD. CDR3 length: 16 amino acids. Trimming cost V 2 bases and J 2 bases, with 16 bases left between them. In DNA, the CDR3 is TGTGCCATCAGTGAGCCCCCGGCGGACGAGGCCTACGAGCAGTACTTC. Amino acid sequence: CAISEPPADEAYEQYF.

This clonotype was found many times. The chain has TRBV7-6 and TRBJ2-7, with D possibly TRBD2 on 5 matching bases. The CDR3 spans 14 residues. Trimming pared 5 bases from V and 7 bases from J, leaving 18 bases between. The germline V gene encodes CDR1 SGHVS and CDR2 FNYEAQ. CDR3 amino acids: CASSPSSLGYEQYF. The CDR3 DNA reads TGTGCCAGCAGCCCTAGCAGCTTGGGGTATGAGCAGTACTTC.

There are a few counts of this clonotype. This chain uses TRBV18 with TRBJ1-5; 10 bases are shared with TRBD1. The V gene end was trimmed by 4 bases and the J gene end by 3 bases; junction bases not matched to a gene: 3. CDR1 and CDR2 (germline): KGHSH, LQKENI. The CDR3 loop spans 15 amino acids. In DNA, the CDR3 is TGTGCCAGCTCACTCGGGACAGGGGCCAATCAGCCCCAGCATTTT. Translated: CASSLGTGANQPQHF.